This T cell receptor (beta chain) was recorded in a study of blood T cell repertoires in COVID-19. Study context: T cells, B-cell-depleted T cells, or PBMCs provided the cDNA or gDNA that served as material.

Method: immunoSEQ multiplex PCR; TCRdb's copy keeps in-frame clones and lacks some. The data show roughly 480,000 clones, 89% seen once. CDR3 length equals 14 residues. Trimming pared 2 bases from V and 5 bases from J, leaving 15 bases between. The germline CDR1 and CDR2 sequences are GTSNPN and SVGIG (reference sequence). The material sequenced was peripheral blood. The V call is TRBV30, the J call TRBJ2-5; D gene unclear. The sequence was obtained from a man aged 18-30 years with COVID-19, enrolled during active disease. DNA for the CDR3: TGTGCCTGGAGTACCGCTACAGTTGGGGAGACCCAGTACTTC. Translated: CAWSTATVGETQYF.